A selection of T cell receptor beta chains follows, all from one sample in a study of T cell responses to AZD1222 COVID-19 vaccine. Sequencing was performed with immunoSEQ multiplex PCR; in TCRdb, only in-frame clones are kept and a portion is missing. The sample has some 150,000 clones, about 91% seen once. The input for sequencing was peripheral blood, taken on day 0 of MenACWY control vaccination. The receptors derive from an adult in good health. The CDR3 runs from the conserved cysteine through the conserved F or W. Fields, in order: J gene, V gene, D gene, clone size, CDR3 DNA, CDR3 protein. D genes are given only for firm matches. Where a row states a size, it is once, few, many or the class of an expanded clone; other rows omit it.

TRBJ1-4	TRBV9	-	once	TGTGCCAGCAGCGTCTCAGGGGAGGGGAATGAAAAACTGTTTTTT	CASSVSGEGNEKLFF
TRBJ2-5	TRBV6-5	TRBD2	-	TGTGCCAGCAGTTCCGTGAGATTAGCGGGAGGGGTGACCCAGTACTTC	CASSSVRLAGGVTQYF
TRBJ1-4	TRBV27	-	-	TGTGCCAGCAGCCTCTTCCGGTTGGGGGGGAATGAAAAACTGTTTTTT	CASSLFRLGGNEKLFF
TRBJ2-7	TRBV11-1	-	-	TGTGCCAGCAGCTTAGCGGGGTCAGGAGGCTCCTACGAGCAGTACTTC	CASSLAGSGGSYEQYF
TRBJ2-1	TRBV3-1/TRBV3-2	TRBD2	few	TGTGCCAGCAGCAGGAGCGGGAGCTATGAGCAGTTCTTC	CASSRSGSYEQFF
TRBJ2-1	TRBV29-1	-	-	TGCAGCGTTTCAGGGCCTGAGCAGTTCTTC	CSVSGPEQFF
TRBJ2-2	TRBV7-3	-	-	TGTGCCAGCAGCTCTAACACCGGGGAGCTGTTTTTT	CASSSNTGELFF
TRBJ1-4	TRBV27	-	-	TGTGCCAGCAGTTTAGGAGGGTGGCCTAATGAAAAACTGTTTTTT	CASSLGGWPNEKLFF
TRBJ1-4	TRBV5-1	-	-	TGCGCCAGCAGCTTTGGAGGACCCTCTCTTGGGGAAAAACTGTTTTTT	CASSFGGPSLGEKLFF
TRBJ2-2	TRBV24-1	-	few	TGTGCCACCAGTATTAGGATTGGACAGAGGCCCGGGGAGCTGTTTTTT	CATSIRIGQRPGELFF
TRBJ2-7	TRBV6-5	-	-	TGTGCCAGCAGGGGGGAGGCACTCGTCGAGCAGTACTTC	CASRGEALVEQYF
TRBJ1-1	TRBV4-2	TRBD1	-	TGTGCCAGCAGCCTACAAGGACAGGGCCACACTGAAGCTTTCTTT	CASSLQGQGHTEAFF
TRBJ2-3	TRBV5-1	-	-	TGCGCCAGCAGCTTGTTGGCCACCGGCCCAGATACGCAGTATTTT	CASSLLATGPDTQYF
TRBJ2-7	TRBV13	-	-	TGTGCCAGCACGAAGGGCGGGAAATACGAGCAGTACTTC	CASTKGGKYEQYF
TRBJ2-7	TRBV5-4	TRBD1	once	TGTGCCAGCAGCTTCCGGGACAGGGTGAACGAGCAGTACTTC	CASSFRDRVNEQYF
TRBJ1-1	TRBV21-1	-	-	TGTGCCAGCAGCAAAAAGGGTGGACAGGGGAACACTGAAGCTTTCTTT	CASSKKGGQGNTEAFF
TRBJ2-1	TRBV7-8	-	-	TGTGCCAGCAGCTTAGGCAGGGGACTCTCCTACAATGAGCAGTTCTTC	CASSLGRGLSYNEQFF
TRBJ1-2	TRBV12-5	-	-	TGTGCTAGTGGTTTCCGGGGGAGCAACTTTCTAGGGTATGGCTACACCTTC	CASGFRGSNFLGYGYTF
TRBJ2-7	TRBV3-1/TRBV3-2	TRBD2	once	TGTGCCAGCAGCCAAGATTGGGCGGGAGGCCTATACGAGCAGTACTTC	CASSQDWAGGLYEQYF
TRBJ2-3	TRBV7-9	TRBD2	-	TGTGCCAGCAGCCCCGGGGGGGGCACCACAGATACGCAGTATTTT	CASSPGGGTTDTQYF
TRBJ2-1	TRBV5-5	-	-	TGTGCCAGCAGCTTGTCGGGTGAGCAGTTCTTC	CASSLSGEQFF
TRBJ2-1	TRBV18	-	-	TGTGCCAGCTCACATGACGGGGCAACGGTTGATGAGCAGTTCTTC	CASSHDGATVDEQFF
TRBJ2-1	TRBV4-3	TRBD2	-	TGCGCCAGCAGCCAAGAGGGTCGTCCAGGACTAGCGAATGAGCAGTTCTTC	CASSQEGRPGLANEQFF
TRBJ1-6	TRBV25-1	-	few	TGTGCCAGCAGTGACTGGAATTCACCCCTCCACTTT	CASSDWNSPLHF
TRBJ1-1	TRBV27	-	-	TGTGCCAGCGACCCGAGAGCTGAAGCTTTCTTT	CASDPRAEAFF
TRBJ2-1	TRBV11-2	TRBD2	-	TGTGCCAGCAGCTTCTTGTTAGCGGGACCCTACAATGAGCAGTTCTTC	CASSFLLAGPYNEQFF
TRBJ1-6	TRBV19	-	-	TGTGCCAGTAGGGAAGGGGGGTCCTATAATTCACCCCTCCACTTT	CASREGGSYNSPLHF
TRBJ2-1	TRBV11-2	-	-	TGTGCCAGCAGCTTAATAAGCGGTTCCTACAATGAGCAGTTCTTC	CASSLISGSYNEQFF
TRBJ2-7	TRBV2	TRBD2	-	TGTGCCAGCCCCCCTGGGAGGGGCGAAAGCTACGAGCAGTACTTC	CASPPGRGESYEQYF
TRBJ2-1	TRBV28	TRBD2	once	TGTGCCAGCAGCTCAGGACTAGCGGGGGCCTACAATGAGCAGTTCTTC	CASSSGLAGAYNEQFF
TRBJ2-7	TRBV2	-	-	TGTGCCAGCAGTGAAGCGCGAAGGGGAGGCGAGCAGTACTTC	CASSEARRGGEQYF